This T cell receptor beta chain was obtained from a study of Graves' ophthalmopathy and Graves' hyperthyroidism. Study results and caveats: A 13-signature model separated ophthalmopathy from stable hyperthyroidism, about 90% sensitivity, roughly 81% specificity. Blood also carried most expanded thyroid clonotypes exceeding 0.001 frequency.

To note about this clonotype: Its antigen is not known.

As diagnostic evidence, clinical symptoms, serum thyroxine, TRAb, thyroid ultrasound and orbital computed tomography were relied upon. Per the germline V gene, CDR1 is MGHRA and CDR2 is YSYEKL. The V gene lost 1 base and the J gene lost 2 bases, with 8 bases spanning the gap. The CDR3 is 14 residues long. TCR beta CDR3 amplification used RNA transcripts. Amplification began with first-round RT-PCR using HTBI primers, then second-round multiplex PCR was performed. TCRdb re-analysed the multiplex PCR reads in MiXCR, keeping a single row per CDR3 protein. The sample holds about 390,000 distinct CDR3 sequences, 15% seen once.

The sample consisted of peripheral blood. The receptor was derived from a woman between 18 and 29 years old with stable Graves' hyperthyroidism. The genes are TRBV4-1 and TRBJ1-2; a possible D gene is TRBD1 (5 bases). In DNA form, the CDR3 reads TGCGCCAGCAGCCAAGCTCCAGGGAACTATGGCTACACCTTC. This encodes CASSQAPGNYGYTF.